This entry lists 14 T cell receptor beta chains sequenced from one sample in a study of shared clonotypes between healthy human individuals. Only in-frame clones appear in the TCRdb table, and some are missing; sequencing was by immunoSEQ multiplex PCR. The repertoire has 550,000 to 700,000 clones, approximately 73% of them found once; the top ten carry 1.5% to 2%. The sequenced sample consisted of memory CD4+ T cells sorted from blood. The subset is: CD45RA-negative fraction. The receptors here all came from a woman aged 25 to 39 in good health.

This chain uses TRBV14 with TRBJ1-1; 8 positions agree with TRBD1. Germline V lookup: CDR1 SGHDN, CDR2 FVKESK. This CDR3 contains 15 residues. The J segment lost 4 bases and the V segment lost 4 bases, leaving 8 bases of the junction unmatched. CDR3 bases: TGTGCCAGCAGCCCCCACAGGGGGTTTGGCACTGAAGCTTTCTTT. It encodes CASSPHRGFGTEAFF. Drawing the rest from reference TRBV14 and TRBJ1-1, the complete variable domain is EAGVTQFPSHSVIEKGQTVTLRCDPISGHDNLYWYRRVMGKEIKFLLHFVKESKQDESGMPNNRFLAERTGGTYSTLKVQPAELEDSGVYFCASSPHRGFGTEAFFGQGTRLTVV.

The gene calls are TRBV2 and TRBJ1-4; D possibly corresponds to TRBD1 (5 bases). V shed 4 bases and J shed 3 bases, with 12 bases lying between them. This CDR3 comprises 15 residues. Germline V gene data show CDR1 as SNHLY and CDR2 as FYNNEI. CDR3 nucleotide sequence: TGTGCCAGCAGTGTCTCCGGGACGCCTAATGAAAAACTGTTTTTT. It specifies CASSVSGTPNEKLFF.

This clone was found once. The rearrangement joins TRBV28 to TRBJ2-7, with TRBD2 matching over 9 bases. Per germline, CDR1 MDHEN and CDR2 SYDVKM. V was pared by 6 bases and J by 2 bases, with 14 bases of the junction left unmatched. CDR3 size: 17 residues. The CDR3 region is CASRPWLAGRTTYEQYF. CDR3 nucleotide sequence: TGTGCCAGCAGGCCTTGGCTAGCGGGGCGTACGACCTACGAGCAGTACTTC.

This chain uses TRBV5-1 with TRBJ2-7; unclear D gene. CDR3 length equals 14 residues. Germline CDR1 is SGHRS and CDR2 is YFSETQ. Trimming removed 2 bases at V and 1 base at J, with 10 bases between. CDR3 in amino acids: CASSFRGESYEQYF. The CDR3 DNA is TGCGCCAGCAGCTTTCGAGGTGAATCCTACGAGCAGTACTTC.

With respect to this clone: Additional DNA sequences in this sample encode the identical CDR3. This chain links TRBV5-1 with TRBJ1-1; a weak D match, TRBD1 (5 bases). The CDR3 contains 12 residues. The germline V gene encodes CDR1 SGHRS and CDR2 YFSETQ. V was shortened by 3 bases and J by 5 bases, with 8 bases between the two germline ends. CDR3 protein: CASSWAGTEAFF. CDR3 coding DNA: TGCGCCAGCAGCTGGGCAGGGACTGAAGCTTTCTTT.

This clone has only a few counts. The J gene is TRBJ1-2, the V gene TRBV29-1; maybe TRBD1 (6 bases). The CDR3 contains 15 residues. Trimming took off 5 bases at V and 3 bases at J, with 19 bases between the two ends. Germline lookup yields CDR1 SQVTM and CDR2 ANQGSEA. The CDR3 spells CSVQTPVRGHYGYTF. The CDR3, as DNA: TGCAGCGTTCAGACCCCGGTCAGGGGCCACTATGGCTACACCTTC.

This clone was found once. V and J are TRBV7-2 and TRBJ2-3; 10 bases are a match to TRBD2. CDR1 is SGHTA, CDR2 FQGNSA, per germline. V was pared by 9 bases and J by 1 base, with 7 bases of the junction left unmatched. This CDR3 contains 15 residues. Here the CDR3 DNA reads TGTGCCAGTCACCTCCTAGCGGGAGGCACAGATACGCAGTATTTT. Translation: CASHLLAGGTDTQYF.

V and J are TRBV11-2 and TRBJ1-1; no firm D call. The CDR3 is 13 amino acids. With 6 bases removed from V and 8 bases from J, the gap between germline ends came to 16 bases. Germline V CDR1 and CDR2: SGHAT, FQNNGV. In nucleotides, the CDR3 is TGTGCCAGCAGTCAAAACATGGGTCTGGAAGCTTTCTTT. Translating gives CASSQNMGLEAFF.

This clone has ten or more counts. A much bigger clone sits one base away, suggesting this may be a read error. Different DNA sequences within this sample yield the same CDR3. The chain combines TRBV15 with TRBJ1-4; tentative D call: TRBD1 (6 bases). This CDR3 is built from 14 residues. Germline values: CDR1 LNHNV, CDR2 YYDKDF (reference sequence). V lost 1 base, J lost 5 bases, and 8 bases lay in between. DNA for the CDR3: TGTGCCACCAGCAGAGGGCAGGGGAATGAAAAACTGTTTTTT. Amino acid sequence: CATSRGQGNEKLFF.

The V gene is TRBV28, the J gene TRBJ2-3; 11 bases fit TRBD2. Germline trimming cut 6 bases from V and 4 bases from J; bases unmatched to any gene: 9. CDR1 is MDHEN and CDR2 is SYDVKM in the germline V gene. This CDR3 contains 16 residues. The CDR3 loop is CASSQPGLAVADTQYF. The CDR3 DNA is TGTGCCAGCAGCCAACCGGGACTAGCGGTGGCAGATACGCAGTATTTT.

The count of this clone is one. The V call is TRBV27, the J call TRBJ2-2; TRBD2 matches at 7 bases. This CDR3 region has 17 residues. CDR1 and CDR2 (germline): MNHEY, SMNVEV (reference sequence). V was clipped by 3 bases and J by 1 base; unmatched bases: 8. This chain's CDR3 is CASSFASGRQNTGELFF. Here the CDR3 DNA reads TGTGCCAGCAGTTTTGCTAGCGGCAGACAGAACACCGGGGAGCTGTTTTTT.

This chain uses TRBV11-1 with TRBJ2-3; possibly TRBD1 or TRBD2 for D (7 bases each). This CDR3 has 16 amino acids. Germline V gene sequence: CDR1 SGHAT, CDR2 FQDESV (reference sequence). Trimming removed 4 bases from V and 3 bases from J, with 17 bases in between. The CDR3 DNA reads as TGTGCCAGCAGCTCCAACTACAGGGGAGGGACAGATACGCAGTATTTT. As protein: CASSSNYRGGTDTQYF.

The chain couples TRBV28 to TRBJ1-1, with TRBD1 matching 8 bases. This CDR3 is 15 amino acids long. V trimming: 4 bases; J trimming: 6 bases; junction bases outside the gene matches: 10. Germline V gives CDR1 MDHEN, CDR2 SYDVKM. The CDR3 region is CASSSTRGQYAEAFF. The CDR3 region has the DNA TGTGCCAGCAGTTCTACCAGGGGGCAGTACGCTGAAGCTTTCTTT.

The J gene is TRBJ1-4, the V gene TRBV19; D gene ambiguous. Trimming removed 4 bases from V and 4 bases from J, with 7 bases in between. This CDR3 comprises 13 residues. In germline, CDR1 is LNHDA, CDR2 SQIVND (reference sequence). The DNA of the CDR3 is TGTGCCAGTAGTACAACAATTAATGAAAAACTGTTTTTT. This sequence encodes CASSTTINEKLFF.